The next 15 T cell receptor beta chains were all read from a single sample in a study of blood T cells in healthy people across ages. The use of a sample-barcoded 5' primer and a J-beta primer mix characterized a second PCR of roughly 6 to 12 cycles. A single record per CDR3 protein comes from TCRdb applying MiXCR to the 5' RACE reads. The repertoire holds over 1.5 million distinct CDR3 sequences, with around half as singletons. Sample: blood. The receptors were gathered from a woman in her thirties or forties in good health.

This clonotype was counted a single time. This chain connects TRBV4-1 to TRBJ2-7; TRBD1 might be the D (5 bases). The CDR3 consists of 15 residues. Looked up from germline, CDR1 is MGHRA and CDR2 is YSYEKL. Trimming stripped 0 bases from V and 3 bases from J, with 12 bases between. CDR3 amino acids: CASSQDGARYYEQYF. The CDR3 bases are TGCGCCAGCAGCCAAGATGGGGCCAGGTACTACGAGCAGTACTTC.

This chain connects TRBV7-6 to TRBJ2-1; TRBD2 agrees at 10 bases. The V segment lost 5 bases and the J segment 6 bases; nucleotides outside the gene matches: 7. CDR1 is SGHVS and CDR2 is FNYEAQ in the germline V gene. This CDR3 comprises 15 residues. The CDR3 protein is CASSISGGSGNEQFF. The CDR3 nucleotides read TGTGCCAGCAGCATTAGCGGGGGGTCAGGCAATGAGCAGTTCTTC.

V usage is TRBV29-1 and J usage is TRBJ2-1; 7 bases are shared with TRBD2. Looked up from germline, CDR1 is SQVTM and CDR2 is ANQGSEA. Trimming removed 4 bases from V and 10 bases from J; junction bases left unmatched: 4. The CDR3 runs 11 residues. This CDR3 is CSVGGGEEQFF. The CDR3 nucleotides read TGCAGCGTTGGCGGGGGAGAGGAGCAGTTCTTC.

CDR3 DNA: TGTGCCACCAGGGCAGCTATCTACAATGAGCAGTTCTTC. It encodes CATRAAIYNEQFF. The chain is built from TRBV15 and TRBJ2-1; D is uncertain. Looked up from germline, CDR1 is LNHNV and CDR2 is YYDKDF (reference sequence). The V end was cut by 6 bases, the J end by 3 bases, with 9 bases between. This CDR3 is 13 amino acids long.

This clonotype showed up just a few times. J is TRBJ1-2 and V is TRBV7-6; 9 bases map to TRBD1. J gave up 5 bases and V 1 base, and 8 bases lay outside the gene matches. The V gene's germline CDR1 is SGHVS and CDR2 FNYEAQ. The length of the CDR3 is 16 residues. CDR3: CASSLGGDRALYGYTF. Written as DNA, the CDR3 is TGTGCCAGCAGCTTAGGGGGGGACAGGGCACTTTATGGCTACACCTTC.

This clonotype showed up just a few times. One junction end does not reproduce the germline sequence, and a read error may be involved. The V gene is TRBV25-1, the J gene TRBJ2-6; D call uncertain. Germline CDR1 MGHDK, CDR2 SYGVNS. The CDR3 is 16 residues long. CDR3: CASSELGRSEANVPTF. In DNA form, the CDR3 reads TGTGCCAGCAGTGAACTAGGAAGGTCTGAGGCCAACGTCCCGACTTTC.

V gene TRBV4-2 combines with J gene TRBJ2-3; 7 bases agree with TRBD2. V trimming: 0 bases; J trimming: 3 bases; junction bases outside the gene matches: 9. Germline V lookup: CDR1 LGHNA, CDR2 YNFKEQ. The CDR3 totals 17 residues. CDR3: CASSQDPAGVRTDTQYF. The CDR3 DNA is TGTGCCAGCAGCCAAGATCCCGCGGGAGTTAGGACAGATACGCAGTATTTT.

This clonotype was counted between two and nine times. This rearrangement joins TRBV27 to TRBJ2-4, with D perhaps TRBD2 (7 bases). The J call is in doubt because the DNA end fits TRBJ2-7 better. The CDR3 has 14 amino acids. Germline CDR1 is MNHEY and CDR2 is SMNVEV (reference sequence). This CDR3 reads CASTFSGGGHEQYF. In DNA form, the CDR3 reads TGTGCCAGCACCTTTTCGGGGGGCGGGCACGAGCAGTACTTC.

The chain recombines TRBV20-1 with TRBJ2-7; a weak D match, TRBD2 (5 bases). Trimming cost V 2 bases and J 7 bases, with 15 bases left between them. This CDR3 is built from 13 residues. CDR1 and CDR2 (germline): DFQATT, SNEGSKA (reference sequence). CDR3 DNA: TGCAGTGCTAGAATGCCATTCCCGGGAGAGCAGTACTTC. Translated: CSARMPFPGEQYF.

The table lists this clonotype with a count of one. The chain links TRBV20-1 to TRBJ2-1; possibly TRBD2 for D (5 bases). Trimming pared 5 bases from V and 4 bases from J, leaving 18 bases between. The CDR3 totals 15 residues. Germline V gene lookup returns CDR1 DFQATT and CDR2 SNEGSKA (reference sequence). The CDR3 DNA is TGCAGTGCTTCCTTAACTAGGGTCGGGTACAATGAGCAGTTCTTC. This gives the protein CSASLTRVGYNEQFF.

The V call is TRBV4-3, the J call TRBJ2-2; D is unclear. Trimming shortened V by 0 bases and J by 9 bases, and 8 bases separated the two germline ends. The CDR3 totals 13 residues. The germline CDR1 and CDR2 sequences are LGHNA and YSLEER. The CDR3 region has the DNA TGCGCCAGCAGCCAAGATGCGACCAGGGAGCTGTTTTTT. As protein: CASSQDATRELFF.

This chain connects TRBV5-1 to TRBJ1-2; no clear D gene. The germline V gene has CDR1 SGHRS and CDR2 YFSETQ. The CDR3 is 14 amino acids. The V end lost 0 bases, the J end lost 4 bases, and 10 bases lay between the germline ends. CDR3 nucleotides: TGCGCCAGCAGCTTGGATCCGCTTTCCTATGGCTACACCTTC. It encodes CASSLDPLSYGYTF.

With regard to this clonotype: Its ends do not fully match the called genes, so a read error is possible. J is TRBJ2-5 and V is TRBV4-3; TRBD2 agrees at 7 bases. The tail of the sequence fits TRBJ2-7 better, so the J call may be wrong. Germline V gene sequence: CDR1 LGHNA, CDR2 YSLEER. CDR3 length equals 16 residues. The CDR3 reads CVSSQLAGATSYEQYF. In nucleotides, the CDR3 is TGCGTCAGCAGCCAATTAGCGGGCGCTACCTCCTACGAGCAGTACTTC.

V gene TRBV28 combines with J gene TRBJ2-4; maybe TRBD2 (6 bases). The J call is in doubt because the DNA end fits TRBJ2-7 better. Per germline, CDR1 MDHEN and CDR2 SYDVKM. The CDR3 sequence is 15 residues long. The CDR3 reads CASRGDGEASYEQYF. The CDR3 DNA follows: TGTGCCAGCAGAGGAGACGGGGAGGCTTCCTACGAGCAGTACTTC.

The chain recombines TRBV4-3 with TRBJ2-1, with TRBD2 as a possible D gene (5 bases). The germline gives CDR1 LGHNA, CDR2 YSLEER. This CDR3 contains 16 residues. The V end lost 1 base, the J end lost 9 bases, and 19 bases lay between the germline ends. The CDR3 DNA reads TGCGCCAGCAGCCAAGTATCTAGCTCTGCCCCCGGTGAGCAGTTCTTC. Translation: CASSQVSSSAPGEQFF.